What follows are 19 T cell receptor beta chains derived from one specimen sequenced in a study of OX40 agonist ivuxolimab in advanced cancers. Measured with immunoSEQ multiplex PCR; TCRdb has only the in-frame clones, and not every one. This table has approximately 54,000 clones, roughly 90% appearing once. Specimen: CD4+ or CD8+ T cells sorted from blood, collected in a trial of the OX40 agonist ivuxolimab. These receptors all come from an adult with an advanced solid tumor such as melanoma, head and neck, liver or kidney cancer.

CDR3 sequence reads: CASSITGDSTEAFF. CDR3 sequence (DNA): TGTGCCAGCAGTATTACAGGGGACAGCACTGAAGCTTTCTTT. The genes are TRBV6-6 and TRBJ1-1, with TRBD1 identical over 7 bases. The ends lost 5 bases at V and 4 bases at J; junction bases unmatched: 7. The CDR3 is 14 residues long. The germline V gene encodes CDR1 MNHNY and CDR2 SVGAGI (reference sequence).

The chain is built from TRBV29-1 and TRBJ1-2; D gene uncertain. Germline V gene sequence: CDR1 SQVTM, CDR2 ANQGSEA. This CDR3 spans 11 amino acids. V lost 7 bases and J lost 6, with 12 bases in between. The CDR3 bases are TGCAGCGGTGGCTGGGTCGATGGCTACACCTTC. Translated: CSGGWVDGYTF.

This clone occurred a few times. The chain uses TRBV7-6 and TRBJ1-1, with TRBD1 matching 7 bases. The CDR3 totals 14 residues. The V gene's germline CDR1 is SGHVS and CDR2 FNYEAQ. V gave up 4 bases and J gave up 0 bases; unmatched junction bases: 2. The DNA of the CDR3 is TGTGCCAGCAGCTCCGGGACAGTGAACACTGAAGCTTTCTTT. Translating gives CASSSGTVNTEAFF.

CDR3 sequence: CASSVLITQGDNQPQHF. DNA of the CDR3: TGTGCCAGCAGTGTACTGATCACACAGGGGGACAATCAGCCCCAGCATTTT. The chain joins TRBV6-1 to TRBJ1-5; 8 bases fit TRBD1. The junction had 11 bases not matched to a gene; V was cut back by 4 bases and J by 3 bases. Looked up from germline, CDR1 is MNHNS and CDR2 is SASEGT. CDR3 length: 17 residues.

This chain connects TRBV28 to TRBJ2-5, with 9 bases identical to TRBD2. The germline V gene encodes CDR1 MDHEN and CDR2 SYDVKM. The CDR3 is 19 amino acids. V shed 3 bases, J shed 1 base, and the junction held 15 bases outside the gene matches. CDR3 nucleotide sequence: TGTGCCAGCAGTTTTCCTGTCTGGCGGGAGGGCCTCCCCCAAGAGACCCAGTACTTC. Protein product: CASSFPVWREGLPQETQYF.

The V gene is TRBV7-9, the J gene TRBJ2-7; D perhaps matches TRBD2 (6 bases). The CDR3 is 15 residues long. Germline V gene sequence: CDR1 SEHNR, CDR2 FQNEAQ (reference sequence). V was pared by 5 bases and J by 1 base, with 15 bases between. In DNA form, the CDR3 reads TGTGCCAGCAGCCCCCTTTCCGGGGGATCCTACGAGCAGTACTTC. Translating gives CASSPLSGGSYEQYF. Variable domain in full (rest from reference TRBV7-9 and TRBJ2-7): DTGVSQNPRHKITKRGQNVTFRCDPISEHNRLYWYRQTLGQGPEFLTYFQNEAQLEKSRLLSDRFSAERPKGSFSTLEIQRTEQGDSAMYLCASSPLSGGSYEQYFGPGTRLTVT.

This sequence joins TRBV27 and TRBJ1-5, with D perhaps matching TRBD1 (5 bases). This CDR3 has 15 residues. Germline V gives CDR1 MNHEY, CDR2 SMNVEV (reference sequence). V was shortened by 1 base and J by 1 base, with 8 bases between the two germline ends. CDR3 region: CASSLFGASNQPQHF. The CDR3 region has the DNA TGTGCCAGCAGTTTATTCGGGGCGAGCAATCAGCCCCAGCATTTT.

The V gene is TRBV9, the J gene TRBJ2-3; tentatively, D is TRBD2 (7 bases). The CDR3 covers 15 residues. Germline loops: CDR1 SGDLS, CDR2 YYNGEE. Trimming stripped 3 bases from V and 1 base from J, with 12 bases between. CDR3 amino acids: CASSAQGGGTDTQYF. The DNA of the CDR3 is TGTGCCAGCAGCGCTCAAGGGGGGGGCACAGATACGCAGTATTTT.

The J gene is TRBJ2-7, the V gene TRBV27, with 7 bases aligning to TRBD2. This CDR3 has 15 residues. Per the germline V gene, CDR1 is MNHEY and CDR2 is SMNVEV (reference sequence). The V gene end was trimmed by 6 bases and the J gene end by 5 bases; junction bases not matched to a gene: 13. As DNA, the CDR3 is TGTGCCAGCAGCGCCCCGTGGAGCGGGAACGACGAGCAGTACTTC. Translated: CASSAPWSGNDEQYF.

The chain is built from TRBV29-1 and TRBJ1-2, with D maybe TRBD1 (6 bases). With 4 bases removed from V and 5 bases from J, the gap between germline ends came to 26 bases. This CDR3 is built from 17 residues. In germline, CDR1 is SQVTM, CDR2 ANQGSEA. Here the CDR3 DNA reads TGCAGCGTTGTTGCCGTCGGGGGGGGCGGTCCTTCGTATGGCTACACCTTC. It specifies CSVVAVGGGGPSYGYTF.

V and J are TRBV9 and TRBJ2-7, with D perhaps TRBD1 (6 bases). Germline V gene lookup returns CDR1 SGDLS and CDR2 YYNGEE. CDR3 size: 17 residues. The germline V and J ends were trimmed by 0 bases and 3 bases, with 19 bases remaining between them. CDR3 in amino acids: CASSVGVQGLGVYEQYF. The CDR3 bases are TGTGCCAGCAGCGTAGGAGTTCAGGGGCTGGGGGTCTACGAGCAGTACTTC.

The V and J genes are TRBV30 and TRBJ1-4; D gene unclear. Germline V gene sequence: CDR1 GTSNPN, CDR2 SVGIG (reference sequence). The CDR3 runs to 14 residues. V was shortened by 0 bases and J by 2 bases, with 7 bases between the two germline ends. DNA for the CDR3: TGTGCCTGGAGTGTAGTGGAGACTAATGAAAAACTGTTTTTT. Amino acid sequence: CAWSVVETNEKLFF.

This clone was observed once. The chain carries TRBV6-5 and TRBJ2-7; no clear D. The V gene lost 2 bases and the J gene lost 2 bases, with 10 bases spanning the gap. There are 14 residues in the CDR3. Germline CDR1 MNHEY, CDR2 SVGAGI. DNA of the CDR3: TGTGCCAGCAGTTACGAAGTCGGTCCCTACGAGCAGTACTTC. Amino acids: CASSYEVGPYEQYF.

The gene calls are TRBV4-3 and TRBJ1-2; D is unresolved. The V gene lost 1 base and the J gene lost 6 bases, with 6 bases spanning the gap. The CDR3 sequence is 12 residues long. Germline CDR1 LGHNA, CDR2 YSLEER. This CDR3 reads CASSQGVDGYTF. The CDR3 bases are TGCGCCAGCAGCCAAGGTGTTGATGGCTACACCTTC.

The CDR3 spells CASSVGQNYEQYF. DNA for the CDR3: TGTGCCAGCAGCGTGGGACAGAACTACGAGCAGTACTTC. The genes are TRBV9 and TRBJ2-7, with TRBD1 matching over 7 bases. Germline loops: CDR1 SGDLS, CDR2 YYNGEE. The CDR3 sequence is 13 residues long. Unmatched junction bases numbered 2, after V lost 2 bases and J lost 3 bases.

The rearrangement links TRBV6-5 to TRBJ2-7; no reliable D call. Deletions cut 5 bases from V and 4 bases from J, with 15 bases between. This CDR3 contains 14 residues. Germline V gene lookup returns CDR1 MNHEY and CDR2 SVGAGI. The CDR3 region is CASSEEPVPYEQYF. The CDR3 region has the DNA TGTGCCAGCAGTGAAGAACCCGTACCATACGAGCAGTACTTC.

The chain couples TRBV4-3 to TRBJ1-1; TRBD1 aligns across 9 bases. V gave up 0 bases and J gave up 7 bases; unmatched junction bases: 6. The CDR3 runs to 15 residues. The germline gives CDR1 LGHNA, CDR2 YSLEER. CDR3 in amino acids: CASSQDRTGVIEAFF. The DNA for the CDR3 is TGCGCCAGCAGCCAAGATAGGACAGGGGTAATTGAAGCTTTCTTT.

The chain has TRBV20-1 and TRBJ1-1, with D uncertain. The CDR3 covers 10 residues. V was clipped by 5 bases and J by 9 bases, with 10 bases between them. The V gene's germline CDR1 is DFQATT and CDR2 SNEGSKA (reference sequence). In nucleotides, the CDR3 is TGCAGTGCTGCAGCCTCAAAAGCTTTCTTT. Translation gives CSAAASKAFF.

This CDR3 is CASSLSQGWGTGELFF. DNA of the CDR3: TGTGCCAGCAGCTTGTCTCAGGGTTGGGGCACCGGGGAGCTGTTTTTT. The chain couples TRBV5-8 to TRBJ2-2, with TRBD1 as a possible D gene (5 bases). The CDR3 extends over 16 amino acids. CDR1 is SGHTS, CDR2 YDEGEE, per germline. Trimming removed 1 base from V and 4 bases from J, with 14 bases in between. Full variable domain (missing parts from reference TRBV5-8 and TRBJ2-2): EAGVTQSPTHLIKTRGQQATLRCSPISGHTSVYWYQQALGLGLQFLLWYDEGEERNRGNFPPRFSGRQFPNYSSELNVNALELEDSALYLCASSLSQGWGTGELFFGEGSRLTVL.